The clone carrying this T cell receptor beta chain came up a few times. This entry comes from a study of fetal regulatory T cell absence and autoimmunity. TCRdb's copy holds only in-frame clones and misses some; the assay was immunoSEQ multiplex PCR. The table includes about 95,000 clones, around 72% detected once. The clonotype comes from a male donor with IPEX syndrome. The sequencing sample was made of pancreas tissue.

CDR3: CASSLDPDGYGYTF. The CDR3 nucleotides read TGTGCCAGCAGCTTAGATCCCGACGGCTATGGCTACACCTTC. The V gene is TRBV11-2, the J gene TRBJ1-2; D not certain. In germline, CDR1 is SGHAT, CDR2 FQNNGV. The CDR3 is 14 residues long. V was clipped by 0 bases and J by 4 bases, with 9 bases between them.